This T cell receptor beta chain was profiled in a study of blood T cell repertoires in COVID-19. About the study: The samples span acute and convalescent COVID-19 from the United States, Italy and Spain. Nucleic acid was either cDNA or gDNA, and it came from T cells, B-cell-depleted T cells, or PBMCs.

Original methodology: Reference gene primer amplification in the assay estimated nucleated cell counts. Profiled with immunoSEQ multiplex PCR; TCRdb holds only in-frame clones, not every one. V and J calls and clone size are copied from that table; D and trimming were computed from the DNA. Here the sample spans over 150,000 clones, approximately 87% being singletons. V dropped 0 bases and J dropped 7 bases, with 13 bases sitting between them. The V gene's germline CDR1 is GTSNPN and CDR2 SVGIG (reference sequence). The CDR3 covers 14 residues. With respect to this clone: The same CDR3 is also encoded by other DNA sequences in this sample.

What was sequenced was peripheral blood. This receptor was taken from a man aged 70-80 years with active or convalescent COVID-19. This sequence joins TRBV30 and TRBJ1-5; unclear D gene. In DNA, the CDR3 is TGTGCCTGGAGTGTTGGGAATCGGGGACAGCCCCAGCATTTT. Its translation: CAWSVGNRGQPQHF.